The present T cell receptor beta chain was sequenced within a study of cytomegalovirus exposure and HLA in healthy donors. This clone has more than one count but fewer than ten. Germline V gives CDR1 MDHEN, CDR2 SYDVKM. The CDR3 consists of 13 residues. The V gene end was trimmed by 7 bases and the J gene end by 5 bases; junction bases not matched to a gene: 5. PCR used 60 Vbeta primers and 13 Jbeta primers. Generated by immunoSEQ multiplex PCR, the TCRdb table keeps only in-frame clones and is missing some. This table holds some 98,000 clones, around 10% found once. The V and J genes are TRBV28 and TRBJ2-5, with 9 nucleotides matching TRBD2. Input material: PBMCs. This TCR came from a man aged 45-65 years in good health and CMV-seropositive. The CDR3 loop reads CASISLAGETQYF. The CDR3 nucleotides read TGTGCCAGCATATCCCTAGCGGGGGAGACCCAGTACTTC. The full variable domain, its missing parts supplied by reference TRBV28 and TRBJ2-5, is DVKVTQSSRYLVKRTGEKVFLECVQDMDHENMFWYRQDPGLGLRLIYFSYDVKMKEKGDIPEGYSVSREKKERFSLILESASTNQTSMYLCASISLAGETQYFGPGTRLLVL.